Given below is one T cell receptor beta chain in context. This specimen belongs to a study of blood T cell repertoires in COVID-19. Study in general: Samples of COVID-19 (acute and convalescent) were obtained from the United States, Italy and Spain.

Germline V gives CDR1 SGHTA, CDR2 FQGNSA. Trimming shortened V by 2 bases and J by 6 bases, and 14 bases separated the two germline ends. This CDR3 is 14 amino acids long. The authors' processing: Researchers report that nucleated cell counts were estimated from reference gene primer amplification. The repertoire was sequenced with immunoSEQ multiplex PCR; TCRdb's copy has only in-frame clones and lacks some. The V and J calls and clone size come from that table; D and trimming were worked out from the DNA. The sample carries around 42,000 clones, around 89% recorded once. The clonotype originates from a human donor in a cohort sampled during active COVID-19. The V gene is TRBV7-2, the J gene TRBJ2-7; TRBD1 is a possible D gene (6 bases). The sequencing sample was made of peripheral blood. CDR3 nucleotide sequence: TGTGCCAGCAGCTTACTGACAGGTGCGGGCGAGCAGTACTTC. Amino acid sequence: CASSLLTGAGEQYF.